This T cell receptor (beta chain) was sequenced during a study of blood T cell repertoires in COVID-19. Donors in Cohort 3 counted as recovered after two negative PCRs, clearance, or symptom resolution. Produced via immunoSEQ multiplex PCR; TCRdb's table is partial and in-frame only. This table has 150,000 to 200,000 clones, over 75% appearing once. V dropped 2 bases and J dropped 6; count of bases not matched to a gene: 8. Germline CDR1 SGHRS, CDR2 YFSETQ. This CDR3 is 15 amino acids long. The V call is TRBV5-1, the J call TRBJ1-2; 9 bases map to TRBD1. Sequencing used PBMCs or T cells enriched from blood (not recorded which). The sequence was collected from a middle-aged man who had recovered from COVID-19. The CDR3 DNA sequence: TGCGCCAGCAGCTTTCAAGGGACAGGGACGAATGGCTACACCTTC. It is translated as CASSFQGTGTNGYTF.